These 27 T cell receptor beta chains came from one sample sequenced in a study of cytomegalovirus exposure and HLA in healthy donors. Researchers ran the PCR with 60 Vbeta and 13 Jbeta primers. Libraries were prepared by immunoSEQ multiplex PCR; TCRdb keeps only in-frame clonotypes and omits some of them. The profile shows roughly 200,000 clones, roughly 80% of them singletons. Sequencing was done on a sample of PBMCs. Receptors originate from a woman under 30 in good health and CMV-seronegative.

The V and J genes are TRBV10-2 and TRBJ1-5, with D hard to call. The V gene's germline CDR1 is WSHSY and CDR2 SAAADI. The CDR3 sequence is 16 residues long. Trimming took 1 base from V and 3 from J, leaving 13 bases between them. CDR3 sequence: CASSEYGVWDNQPQHF. In DNA form, the CDR3 reads TGCGCCAGCAGTGAGTACGGGGTATGGGACAATCAGCCCCAGCATTTT.

This chain uses TRBV4-1 with TRBJ2-2, with TRBD2 matching 8 bases. Germline V CDR1 and CDR2: MGHRA, YSYEKL. The CDR3 is made up of 19 amino acids. Trimming cost V 4 bases and J 5 bases; bases outside gene matches: 18. This chain's CDR3 is CASSLNLQGSGSYTGELFF. CDR3 DNA sequence: TGCGCCAGCAGCCTTAACCTCCAAGGCAGCGGGAGTTATACCGGGGAGCTGTTTTTT.

The genes are TRBV7-7 and TRBJ2-7; TRBD1 matches at 9 bases. Germline CDR1 SSHAT, CDR2 FNYEAQ (reference sequence). CDR3 length equals 16 residues. CDR3 sequence reads: CASSYCSGTGSYEQYV. CDR3 coding DNA: TGTGCTAGCAGCTACTGCTCCGGGACAGGGTCCTACGAGCAGTACGTC.

There are a few counts of this clone. The genes are TRBV4-3 and TRBJ2-6; 10 nucleotides agree with TRBD2. V dropped 0 bases and J dropped 4; count of bases not matched to a gene: 12. Germline CDR1 LGHNA, CDR2 YSLEER. The CDR3 totals 20 residues. Here the CDR3 DNA reads TGCGCCAGCAGCCAAGACCGGCTAGCGGGAGTTTCGGGAGGGGCCAACGTCCTGACTTTC. It translates to CASSQDRLAGVSGGANVLTF.

The CDR3 protein is CASSSRTGEHTIYF. CDR3 in DNA: TGTGCCAGCAGCTCCCGGACAGGGGAGCACACCATATATTTT. This chain uses TRBV11-3 with TRBJ1-3; 9 positions match TRBD1. Germline CDR1 reads SGHNT; CDR2 reads YENEEA. J gave up 8 bases and V 4 bases, and 6 bases lay outside the gene matches. The CDR3 sequence is 14 residues long.

This chain links TRBV19 with TRBJ2-2, with 9 bases identical to TRBD2. V trimming: 4 bases; J trimming: 2 bases; junction bases outside the gene matches: 5. The CDR3 runs to 16 residues. Germline V lookup: CDR1 LNHDA, CDR2 SQIVND (reference sequence). CDR3 loop: CASSTQREVNTGELFF. CDR3 bases: TGTGCCAGTAGTACTCAGCGGGAGGTTAACACCGGGGAGCTGTTTTTT. Combining the CDR3 with reference TRBV19 and TRBJ2-2 gives the whole variable domain DGGITQSPKYLFRKEGQNVTLSCEQNLNHDAMYWYRQDPGQGLRLIYYSQIVNDFQKGDIAEGYSVSREKKESFPLTVTSAQKNPTAFYLCASSTQREVNTGELFFGEGSRLTVL.

The chain employs TRBV7-6 and TRBJ2-7; 16 nucleotides line up with TRBD2. CDR3 length: 14 residues. Trimming took 8 bases from V and 2 from J; bases not matched to a gene: 0. Germline V lookup: CDR1 SGHVS, CDR2 FNYEAQ. The CDR3, as DNA: TGTGCCAGCGGGACTAGCGGGAGGGCCTACGAGCAGTACTTC. It translates to CASGTSGRAYEQYF.

There are a few counts of this clone. The chain links TRBV4-1 to TRBJ1-2; TRBD1 is a possible D gene (5 bases). This CDR3 has 16 amino acids. V lost 0 bases and J 4 bases, leaving 15 bases between the germline ends. Germline values: CDR1 MGHRA, CDR2 YSYEKL. The CDR3 loop is CASSQERGPSPYGYTF. The CDR3 DNA is TGCGCCAGCAGCCAAGAAAGGGGTCCGTCCCCCTATGGCTACACCTTC.

This clone was recorded once. V is TRBV28 and J is TRBJ1-5; 7 nucleotides match TRBD1. With V trimmed by 5 bases and J by 7 bases, 5 bases remained unmatched. Germline lookup yields CDR1 MDHEN and CDR2 SYDVKM. The CDR3 contains 13 residues. CDR3 sequence (DNA): TGTGCCAGCAGTACCGACAGGGAGCAGCCCCAGCATTTT. It specifies CASSTDREQPQHF.

The chain's CDR3 is CASSQPAGYGYTF. The CDR3 bases are TGCGCCAGCAGTCAACCAGCGGGCTATGGCTACACCTTC. The rearrangement uses TRBV23-1 and TRBJ1-2, with no clear D. TRBV23-1 is treated as an ORF (open reading frame) with a function not yet certain. The length of the CDR3 is 13 residues. The V gene lost 2 bases and the J gene lost 4 bases, with 8 bases spanning the gap.

The chain joins TRBV6-1 to TRBJ2-7; 8 bases are shared with TRBD2. The CDR3 spans 14 residues. The ends lost 11 bases at V and 5 bases at J; junction bases unmatched: 14. Germline CDR1 and CDR2: MNHNS and SASEGT. Here the CDR3 DNA reads TGTGCCTGCTACAAGTCCGTCGGGGGGGACGAGCAGTACGTC. It codes for CACYKSVGGDEQYV.

The genes are TRBV15 and TRBJ1-1; a weak D match, TRBD1 (6 bases). CDR3 length equals 15 residues. The ends were cut back, 1 base at V and 3 bases at J, with 12 bases in the middle. Looked up from germline, CDR1 is LNHNV and CDR2 is YYDKDF (reference sequence). This chain's CDR3 is CATSRGARGHTEAFF. The CDR3, as DNA: TGTGCCACCAGCAGAGGTGCCAGGGGACACACTGAAGCTTTCTTT.

The CDR3 protein is CAWTQGGNQPQHF. The CDR3 DNA reads as TGTGCCTGGACACAGGGAGGCAATCAGCCCCAGCATTTT. V gene TRBV30 combines with J gene TRBJ1-5; possible D gene TRBD1, 6 bases. Germline V gives CDR1 GTSNPN, CDR2 SVGIG (reference sequence). Trimming took off 4 bases at V and 2 bases at J, with 9 bases between the two ends. This CDR3 is built from 13 residues.

V is TRBV7-9 and J is TRBJ2-7, with 7 bases lining up with TRBD1. J was trimmed by 4 bases and V by 3 bases; bases with no gene match: 0. Germline values: CDR1 SEHNR, CDR2 FQNEAQ (reference sequence). CDR3 length: 12 residues. CDR3 nucleotide sequence: TGTGCCAGCAGCTTGACAGGGTACGAGCAGTACTTC. Amino acids: CASSLTGYEQYF.

This clone was counted between two and nine times. The CDR3 here is CASSDQGYGYTF. CDR3 in DNA: TGTGCCAGCAGTGACCAGGGGTACGGCTACACCTTC. The genes are TRBV6-6 and TRBJ1-2; D is perhaps TRBD1 (6 bases). The CDR3 contains 12 residues. The V gene lost 5 bases and the J gene lost 8 bases, with 12 bases spanning the gap. CDR1 is MNHNY, CDR2 SVGAGI, per germline (reference sequence).

This clone was seen a few times. J is TRBJ2-7 and V is TRBV30; D gene ambiguous. V shed 2 bases and J shed 3 bases, with 5 bases lying between them. CDR3 size: 11 residues. The germline V gene encodes CDR1 GTSNPN and CDR2 SVGIG (reference sequence). The DNA of the CDR3 is TGTGCCTGGAGTACTATCTACGAGCAGTACTTC. Residues: CAWSTIYEQYF.

This clone came up once. This chain connects TRBV19 to TRBJ1-4, with D perhaps matching TRBD1 (6 bases). The CDR3 consists of 15 residues. Trimming cost V 2 bases and J 4 bases, with 11 bases left between them. CDR1 is LNHDA, CDR2 SQIVND, per germline (reference sequence). The CDR3 is CASSISGGLNEKLFF. For the CDR3, the DNA is TGTGCCAGTAGTATATCGGGGGGCCTTAATGAAAAACTGTTTTTT.

The chain employs TRBV6-1 and TRBJ2-7, with D uncertain. Trimming cost V 6 bases and J 2 bases, with 8 bases left between them. Germline loops: CDR1 MNHNS, CDR2 SASEGT. This CDR3 has 12 residues. CDR3 in amino acids: CASRVTAYEQYV. CDR3 nucleotides: TGTGCCAGCAGGGTTACAGCCTACGAGCAGTACGTC.

The chain couples TRBV6-5 to TRBJ1-2; no clear D gene. Germline V lookup: CDR1 MNHEY, CDR2 SVGAGI. The CDR3 spans 15 residues. V was cut by 6 bases and J by 4 bases, with 18 bases left in between. The CDR3 DNA sequence: TGTGCCAGCAGCGGATATGCAGGCGTCAGCTATGGCTACACCTTC. Protein: CASSGYAGVSYGYTF.

The chain is built from TRBV19 and TRBJ2-2; TRBD2 aligns across 13 bases. Germline V gives CDR1 LNHDA, CDR2 SQIVND (reference sequence). The CDR3 loop spans 15 amino acids. J gave up 4 bases and V 6 bases, and 2 bases lay outside the gene matches. The chain's CDR3 is CASRRTSGSTGELFF. CDR3 in DNA: TGTGCCAGTAGACGGACTAGCGGGAGCACCGGGGAGCTGTTTTTT.

This clone was observed a single time. CDR3 protein: CASVKPGEGTDTQYF. DNA of the CDR3: TGTGCCAGCGTAAAGCCGGGAGAGGGCACAGATACGCAGTATTTT. The chain employs TRBV27 and TRBJ2-3, with a possible D match to TRBD2 (6 bases). Trimming removed 8 bases from V and 1 base from J, with 16 bases in between. Germline loops: CDR1 MNHEY, CDR2 SMNVEV (reference sequence). The CDR3 spans 15 residues.

This chain joins TRBV2 and TRBJ2-6, with TRBD1 identical over 7 bases. CDR3 length: 19 amino acids. Germline CDR1 SNHLY, CDR2 FYNNEI. J gave up 2 bases and V 1 base, and 11 bases lay outside the gene matches. Here the CDR3 reads CASSEEWGTQGTGANVLTF. CDR3 DNA sequence: TGTGCCAGCAGTGAAGAGTGGGGAACACAGGGGACTGGGGCCAACGTCCTGACTTTC.

Only one count was recorded for this clone. The V call is TRBV10-2, the J call TRBJ2-3; 10 bases match TRBD2. The CDR3 runs 16 residues. CDR1 is WSHSY and CDR2 is SAAADI in the germline V gene. V trimming: 6 bases; J trimming: 4 bases; junction bases outside the gene matches: 10. The CDR3 DNA reads as TGCGCCAGCAGCCTAGCGGGAGAAGGTGAGGCAGATACGCAGTATTTT. Translation: CASSLAGEGEADTQYF.

Notes on this clone: A read error may produce the germline difference seen at one junction end. The V call is TRBV7-7, the J call TRBJ2-2, with 9 bases that match TRBD2. The V gene's germline CDR1 is SSHAT and CDR2 FNYEAQ (reference sequence). The CDR3 is 15 amino acids. The CDR3 bases are TGTGCTAGCAGCCCGGGCGGGAGGGGCACCGGGGAGCTGTTTTTT. Translation: CASSPGGRGTGELFF.

This clone was seen a single time. This chain uses TRBV7-8 with TRBJ1-5, with unresolved D. Per germline, CDR1 SGHVS and CDR2 FQNEAQ. The length of the CDR3 is 15 residues. V lost 3 bases and J lost 4, with 13 bases in between. This CDR3 is CASSFSGRANQPQHF. Written as DNA, the CDR3 is TGTGCCAGCAGCTTTTCCGGGAGGGCGAATCAGCCCCAGCATTTT. Variable domain in full (rest from reference TRBV7-8 and TRBJ1-5): GAGVSQSPRYKVAKRGQDVALRCDPISGHVSLFWYQQALGQGPEFLTYFQNEAQLDKSGLPSDRFFAERPEGSVSTLKIQRTQQEDSAVYLCASSFSGRANQPQHFGDGTRLSIL.

This clone was seen a single time. V gene TRBV19 combines with J gene TRBJ1-5; TRBD1 matches at 7 bases. Unmatched junction bases numbered 6, after V lost 4 bases and J lost 0 bases. The CDR3 extends over 16 amino acids. Germline assignment: CDR1 LNHDA and CDR2 SQIVND (reference sequence). The CDR3 nucleotides read TGTGCCAGTAGTACCGGGACAGCATATAGCAATCAGCCCCAGCATTTT. Translating it yields CASSTGTAYSNQPQHF.

The J gene is TRBJ2-1, the V gene TRBV7-8; the match to TRBD2 covers 10 bases. J was trimmed by 4 bases and V by 1 base; bases with no gene match: 4. The CDR3 covers 16 residues. Looked up from germline, CDR1 is SGHVS and CDR2 is FQNEAQ. CDR3 sequence: CASSLEIAGGYNEQFF. The CDR3 coding sequence is TGTGCCAGCAGCTTAGAAATAGCGGGAGGTTACAATGAGCAGTTCTTC. The full variable domain, rest sourced from reference TRBV7-8 and TRBJ2-1, is GAGVSQSPRYKVAKRGQDVALRCDPISGHVSLFWYQQALGQGPEFLTYFQNEAQLDKSGLPSDRFFAERPEGSVSTLKIQRTQQEDSAVYLCASSLEIAGGYNEQFFGPGTRLTVL.